The rows below give T cell receptor beta chains drawn from one sample of a study of early T cells in non-severe SARS-CoV-2 infection. TCRdb called the 5' RACE reads again in MiXCR, with one record for every CDR3 protein. The sample lists roughly 110,000 distinct CDR3 sequences, roughly 10% seen once, with approximately 6.9% in the top ten. Material for sequencing was whole blood. The receptors shown here come from an adult who was a healthcare worker with PCR-confirmed SARS-CoV-2 infection or an uninfected control (not recorded which). The CDR3 runs from the conserved cysteine through the conserved F or W. The D gene is left open where the match is weak. For some rows the clone size is stated as once, few or many, or as a class when expanded; others skip it.

CDR3nt: TGTGCCAGCAGCCTTACAGTGATGAACACCGGGGAGCTGTTTTTT
CDR3aa: CASSLTVMNTGELFF
d_gene: .
abundance: few
j_gene: TRBJ2-2
v_gene: TRBV7-8

CDR3nt: TGTGCCAGCTCGGAAGAGACCCAGTACTTC
CDR3aa: CASSEETQYF
d_gene: .
abundance: many
j_gene: TRBJ2-5
v_gene: TRBV11-2

CDR3nt: TGTGCCAGCACTTCTCAGCAGGGACTAGCTTACAATGAGCAGTTCTTC
CDR3aa: CASTSQQGLAYNEQFF
d_gene: TRBD2
abundance: few
j_gene: TRBJ2-1
v_gene: TRBV27

CDR3nt: TGTGCCACCAGCACCCGGACAGGGTTCACTGAAGCTTTCTTT
CDR3aa: CATSTRTGFTEAFF
d_gene: TRBD1
abundance: few
j_gene: TRBJ1-1
v_gene: TRBV15

CDR3nt: TGTGCCAGCAGCTTAGGGAGCGGTGAAAAACTGTTTTTT
CDR3aa: CASSLGSGEKLFF
d_gene: .
abundance: many
j_gene: TRBJ1-4
v_gene: TRBV7-6

CDR3nt: TGTGCCAGCAGCAGAGCGACTATGGGCACAGATACGCAGTATTTT
CDR3aa: CASSRATMGTDTQYF
d_gene: .
abundance: .
j_gene: TRBJ2-3
v_gene: TRBV7-2

CDR3nt: TGTGCCAGCAGCTTCGATCCGGTCGGAAACACCATATATTTT
CDR3aa: CASSFDPVGNTIYF
d_gene: .
abundance: .
j_gene: TRBJ1-3
v_gene: TRBV7-9

CDR3nt: TGCAGTGCTAATGACAGGGCTAACATTCAGTACTTC
CDR3aa: CSANDRANIQYF
d_gene: TRBD1
abundance: many
j_gene: TRBJ2-4
v_gene: TRBV20-1

CDR3nt: TGTGCCAGCAGCTTACAAGTAACGGGGAACACTGAAGCTTTCTTT
CDR3aa: CASSLQVTGNTEAFF
d_gene: .
abundance: many
j_gene: TRBJ1-1
v_gene: TRBV7-9

CDR3nt: TGTGCCAGCTCACTACAAGGGATTGCGAACACTGAAGCTTTCTTT
CDR3aa: CASSLQGIANTEAFF
d_gene: .
abundance: many
j_gene: TRBJ1-1
v_gene: TRBV18

CDR3nt: TGTGCCAGCACGGGACGGAGCTATGGCTACACCTTC
CDR3aa: CASTGRSYGYTF
d_gene: .
abundance: few
j_gene: TRBJ1-2
v_gene: TRBV9

CDR3nt: TGTGCCAGCAGCCAAGCACAGCCCAATTCACCCCTCCACTTT
CDR3aa: CASSQAQPNSPLHF
d_gene: .
abundance: many
j_gene: TRBJ1-6
v_gene: TRBV3-1

CDR3nt: TGTGCCAGCAGGGCGACAGGGGCCGAGCAGTACTTC
CDR3aa: CASRATGAEQYF
d_gene: TRBD1
abundance: many
j_gene: TRBJ2-7
v_gene: TRBV12-3/TRBV12-4

CDR3nt: TGTGCCAGCAGTACACCAGGTGAGCAGTTCTTC
CDR3aa: CASSTPGEQFF
d_gene: .
abundance: many
j_gene: TRBJ2-1
v_gene: TRBV12-3/TRBV12-4

CDR3nt: TGCAGTGCTTCAGGGACTAGCGGCTACAATGAGCAGTTCTTC
CDR3aa: CSASGTSGYNEQFF
d_gene: TRBD2
abundance: many
j_gene: TRBJ2-1
v_gene: TRBV20-1

CDR3nt: TGTGCCAGCAGCTTGGGTTGGGACGAGCAGTACTTC
CDR3aa: CASSLGWDEQYF
d_gene: .
abundance: few
j_gene: TRBJ2-7
v_gene: TRBV5-4

CDR3nt: TGTGCCAGCAGCTTAGGCCGGACAGGGGTTGTGGGACGGTTCTTC
CDR3aa: CASSLGRTGVVGRFF
d_gene: TRBD1
abundance: .
j_gene: TRBJ2-1
v_gene: TRBV7-8

CDR3nt: TGTGCCAGCAGCCCAGCCGGGACAGAGAAATACAATGAGCAGTTCTTC
CDR3aa: CASSPAGTEKYNEQFF
d_gene: TRBD1
abundance: few
j_gene: TRBJ2-1
v_gene: TRBV11-2

CDR3nt: TGTGCCAGCAGCCCTAGCATGGGGACCGGGGAGCTGTTTTTT
CDR3aa: CASSPSMGTGELFF
d_gene: .
abundance: many
j_gene: TRBJ2-2
v_gene: TRBV7-2

CDR3nt: TGTGCCAGCAGCAACGTGGGGGGACGAAAAGAAAAACTGTTTTTT
CDR3aa: CASSNVGGRKEKLFF
d_gene: .
abundance: once
j_gene: TRBJ1-4
v_gene: TRBV21-1

CDR3nt: TGCAGTGCTCCTAAGCTCCCCGGGACAGGGGAGGAGCAGCCCCAGCATTTT
CDR3aa: CSAPKLPGTGEEQPQHF
d_gene: TRBD1
abundance: few
j_gene: TRBJ1-5
v_gene: TRBV20-1

CDR3nt: TGTGCCAGCAGCGGGGCTAGAGCGTCACTGAGAGAGCAGTACTTC
CDR3aa: CASSGARASLREQYF
d_gene: .
abundance: once
j_gene: TRBJ2-7
v_gene: TRBV28

CDR3nt: TGTGCCAGCAGTCCCGGACAGGGACGAGAGACCCAGTACTTC
CDR3aa: CASSPGQGRETQYF
d_gene: TRBD1
abundance: medium-sized
j_gene: TRBJ2-5
v_gene: TRBV7-9

CDR3nt: TGTGCCAGCAGCCCAGGGGCGGGCTTCTACGAGCAGTACTTC
CDR3aa: CASSPGAGFYEQYF
d_gene: .
abundance: .
j_gene: TRBJ2-7
v_gene: TRBV13

CDR3nt: TGTGCCAGCAGCCAAGGAGGGTGGGGAGATCAGCCCCAGCATTTT
CDR3aa: CASSQGGWGDQPQHF
d_gene: .
abundance: few
j_gene: TRBJ1-5
v_gene: TRBV3-1

CDR3nt: TGCAGTGCAAAAACACCAGGCAGCTCCTACAATGAGCAGTTCTTC
CDR3aa: CSAKTPGSSYNEQFF
d_gene: .
abundance: many
j_gene: TRBJ2-1
v_gene: TRBV20-1

CDR3nt: TGTGCGGCGGGGGTCGGATACGAGCAGTACTTC
CDR3aa: CAAGVGYEQYF
d_gene: TRBD2
abundance: .
j_gene: TRBJ2-7
v_gene: TRBV12-3/TRBV12-4

CDR3nt: TGTGCCAGCACCCCGGAGGTGGACACCGGGGAGCTGTTTTTT
CDR3aa: CASTPEVDTGELFF
d_gene: .
abundance: .
j_gene: TRBJ2-2
v_gene: TRBV7-9

CDR3nt: TGTGCCAGCAGTTACAGGGGTGATAATTCACCCCTCCACTTT
CDR3aa: CASSYRGDNSPLHF
d_gene: .
abundance: few
j_gene: TRBJ1-6
v_gene: TRBV6-6

CDR3nt: TGTGCCAGCAGTCCGACTAGCGCCCAAGAGACCCAGTACTTC
CDR3aa: CASSPTSAQETQYF
d_gene: TRBD2
abundance: few
j_gene: TRBJ2-5
v_gene: TRBV7-2

CDR3nt: TGTGCCAGCAGTGATTGGGGACAGTCAGCTGGGGCCAACGTCCTGACTTTC
CDR3aa: CASSDWGQSAGANVLTF
d_gene: TRBD1
abundance: .
j_gene: TRBJ2-6
v_gene: TRBV6-4

CDR3nt: TGTGCCAGCAGCCGACTGTTGCGAGGGACCCAGTACTTC
CDR3aa: CASSRLLRGTQYF
d_gene: .
abundance: many
j_gene: TRBJ2-5
v_gene: TRBV7-7

CDR3nt: TGTGCCAGCAGCCCCGGACAGGGCAACGCAGATACGCAGTATTTT
CDR3aa: CASSPGQGNADTQYF
d_gene: TRBD1
abundance: many
j_gene: TRBJ2-3
v_gene: TRBV7-9

CDR3nt: TGTGCCAGCAGCCTAGGACTCACCAAAGACACAGATACGCAGTATTTT
CDR3aa: CASSLGLTKDTDTQYF
d_gene: .
abundance: few
j_gene: TRBJ2-3
v_gene: TRBV7-3

CDR3nt: TGTGCCAGCAGTTATCGCTCTATTGGAGGTACAGATACGCAGTATTTT
CDR3aa: CASSYRSIGGTDTQYF
d_gene: .
abundance: .
j_gene: TRBJ2-3
v_gene: TRBV27

CDR3nt: TGCAGCGTACCCTATAGCGGGAGGGCTACTACCTACAATGAGCAGTTCTTC
CDR3aa: CSVPYSGRATTYNEQFF
d_gene: TRBD2
abundance: few
j_gene: TRBJ2-1
v_gene: TRBV29-1

CDR3nt: TGTGCCAGCAGTTTTTCCGGGGAAGCTTTCTTT
CDR3aa: CASSFSGEAFF
d_gene: .
abundance: many
j_gene: TRBJ1-1
v_gene: TRBV12-3/TRBV12-4

CDR3nt: TGCGCCAGCAGCCAAGACCACAGGGGGCGTAGGAATACGCAGTATTTT
CDR3aa: CASSQDHRGRRNTQYF
d_gene: TRBD1
abundance: few
j_gene: TRBJ2-3
v_gene: TRBV4-1

CDR3nt: TGTGCCAGCAGGTATAGCAATCAGCCCCAGCATTTT
CDR3aa: CASRYSNQPQHF
d_gene: .
abundance: many
j_gene: TRBJ1-5
v_gene: TRBV12-3/TRBV12-4

CDR3nt: TGTGCCAGCAGTAGGGAGGATACGCAGTATTTT
CDR3aa: CASSREDTQYF
d_gene: .
abundance: .
j_gene: TRBJ2-3
v_gene: TRBV12-3/TRBV12-4

CDR3nt: TGTGCCAGTAGTGTCTCCGGGACAGGGGCCTACGAGCAGTACTTC
CDR3aa: CASSVSGTGAYEQYF
d_gene: TRBD1
abundance: many
j_gene: TRBJ2-7
v_gene: TRBV19

CDR3nt: TGTGCCAGCACCCCCTGGGCAAATCAGCCCCAGCATTTT
CDR3aa: CASTPWANQPQHF
d_gene: .
abundance: many
j_gene: TRBJ1-5
v_gene: TRBV28

CDR3nt: TGCAGCGCGAGGGACAGGGGGATCACAGATACGCAGTATTTT
CDR3aa: CSARDRGITDTQYF
d_gene: TRBD1
abundance: few
j_gene: TRBJ2-3
v_gene: TRBV20-1

CDR3nt: TGTGCCAGTAGTATTTATTACGCTTTATTGGACAATGAGCAGTTCTTC
CDR3aa: CASSIYYALLDNEQFF
d_gene: .
abundance: .
j_gene: TRBJ2-1
v_gene: TRBV19

CDR3nt: TGCAGCGCGTCTATGAACACTGAAGCTTTCTTT
CDR3aa: CSASMNTEAFF
d_gene: .
abundance: few
j_gene: TRBJ1-1
v_gene: TRBV29-1

CDR3nt: TGTGCCAGCAGTATCGGGGTTGGAATAGGAAACACCATATATTTT
CDR3aa: CASSIGVGIGNTIYF
d_gene: .
abundance: many
j_gene: TRBJ1-3
v_gene: TRBV6-1

CDR3nt: TGTGCCACCAGTGAACTAGCGGGAGTGAAGGGCGCCTACAATGAGCAGTTCTTC
CDR3aa: CATSELAGVKGAYNEQFF
d_gene: TRBD2
abundance: many
j_gene: TRBJ2-1
v_gene: TRBV24-1

CDR3nt: TGTGCCAGCAGCCCCCCCATAGGGGTAGGCGAGAACACCGGGGAGCTGTTTTTT
CDR3aa: CASSPPIGVGENTGELFF
d_gene: .
abundance: .
j_gene: TRBJ2-2
v_gene: TRBV9

CDR3nt: TGTGCCAGCAGTGTCGGGGAGACCGGGGAGCTGTTTTTT
CDR3aa: CASSVGETGELFF
d_gene: .
abundance: many
j_gene: TRBJ2-2
v_gene: TRBV2

CDR3nt: TGCAGTGCTAGTGTACAGGTTAATTCACCCCTCCACTTT
CDR3aa: CSASVQVNSPLHF
d_gene: .
abundance: once
j_gene: TRBJ1-6
v_gene: TRBV20-1

CDR3nt: TGTGCCAGCAGCCCGAGATCGAACAGGGCGAGTGGGTATAGCAATCAGCCCCAGCATTTT
CDR3aa: CASSPRSNRASGYSNQPQHF
d_gene: .
abundance: .
j_gene: TRBJ1-5
v_gene: TRBV6-2/TRBV6-3

CDR3nt: TGTGCCAGCAGCTTGGACATGGAATATGGCTACACCTTC
CDR3aa: CASSLDMEYGYTF
d_gene: .
abundance: .
j_gene: TRBJ1-2
v_gene: TRBV5-4

CDR3nt: TGTGCCAGCAGTTTTAATAATGGGCGGAATACTGAAGTTTTCTTT
CDR3aa: CASSFNNGRNTEVFF
d_gene: .
abundance: .
j_gene: TRBJ1-1
v_gene: TRBV28